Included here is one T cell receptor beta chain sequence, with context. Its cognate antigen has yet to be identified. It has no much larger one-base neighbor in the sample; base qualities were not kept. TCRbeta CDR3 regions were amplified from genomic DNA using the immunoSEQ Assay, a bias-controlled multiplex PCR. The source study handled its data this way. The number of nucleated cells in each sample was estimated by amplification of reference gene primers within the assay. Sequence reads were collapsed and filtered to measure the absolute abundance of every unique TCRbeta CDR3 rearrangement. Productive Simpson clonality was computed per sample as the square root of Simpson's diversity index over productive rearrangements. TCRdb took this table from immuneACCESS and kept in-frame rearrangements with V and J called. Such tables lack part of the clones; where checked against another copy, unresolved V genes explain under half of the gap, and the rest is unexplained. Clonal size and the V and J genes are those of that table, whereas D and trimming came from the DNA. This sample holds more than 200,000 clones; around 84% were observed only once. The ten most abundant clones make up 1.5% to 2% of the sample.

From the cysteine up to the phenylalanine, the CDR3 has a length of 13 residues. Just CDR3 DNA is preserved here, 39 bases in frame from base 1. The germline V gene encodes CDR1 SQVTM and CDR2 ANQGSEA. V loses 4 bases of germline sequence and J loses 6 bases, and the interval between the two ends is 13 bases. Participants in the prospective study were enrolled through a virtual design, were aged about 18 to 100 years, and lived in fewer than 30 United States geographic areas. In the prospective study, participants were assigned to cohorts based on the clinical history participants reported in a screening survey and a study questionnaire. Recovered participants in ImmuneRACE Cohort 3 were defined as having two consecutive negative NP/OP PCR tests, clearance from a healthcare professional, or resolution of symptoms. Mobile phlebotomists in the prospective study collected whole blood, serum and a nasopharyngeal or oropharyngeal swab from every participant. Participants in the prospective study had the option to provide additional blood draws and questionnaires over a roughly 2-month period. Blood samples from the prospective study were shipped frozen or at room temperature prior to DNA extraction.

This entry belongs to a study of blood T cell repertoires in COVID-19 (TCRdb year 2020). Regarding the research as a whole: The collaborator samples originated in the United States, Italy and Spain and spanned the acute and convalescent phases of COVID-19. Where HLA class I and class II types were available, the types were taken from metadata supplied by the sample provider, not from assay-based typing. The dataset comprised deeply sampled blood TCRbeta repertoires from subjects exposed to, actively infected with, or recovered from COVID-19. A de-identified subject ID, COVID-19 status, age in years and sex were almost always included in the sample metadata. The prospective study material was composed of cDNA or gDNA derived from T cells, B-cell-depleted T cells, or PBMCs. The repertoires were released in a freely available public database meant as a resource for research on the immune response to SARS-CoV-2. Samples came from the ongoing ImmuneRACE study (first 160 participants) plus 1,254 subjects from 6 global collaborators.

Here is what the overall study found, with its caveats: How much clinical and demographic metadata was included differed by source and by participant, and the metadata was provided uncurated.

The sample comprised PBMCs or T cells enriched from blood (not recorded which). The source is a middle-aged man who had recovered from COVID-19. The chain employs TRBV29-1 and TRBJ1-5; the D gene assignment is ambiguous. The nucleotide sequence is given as TGCAGCGTTGTCACAGTGGAGGGTCAGCCCCAGCATTTT. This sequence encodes CSVVTVEGQPQHF.